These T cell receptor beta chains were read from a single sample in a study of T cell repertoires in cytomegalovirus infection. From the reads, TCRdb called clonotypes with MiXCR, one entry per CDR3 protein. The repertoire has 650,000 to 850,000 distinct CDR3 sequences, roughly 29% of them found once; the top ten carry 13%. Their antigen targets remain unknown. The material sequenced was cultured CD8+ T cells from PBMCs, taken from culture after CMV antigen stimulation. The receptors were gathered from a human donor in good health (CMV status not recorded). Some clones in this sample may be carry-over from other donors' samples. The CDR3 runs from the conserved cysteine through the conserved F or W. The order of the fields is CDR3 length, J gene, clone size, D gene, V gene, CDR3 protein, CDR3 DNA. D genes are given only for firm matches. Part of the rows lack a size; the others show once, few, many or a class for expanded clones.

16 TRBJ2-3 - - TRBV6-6 CASSTLALPSTDTQYF TGTGCCAGCAGTACGCTAGCGCTACCTAGCACAGATACGCAGTATTTT
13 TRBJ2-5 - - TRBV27 CASTDGRFETQYF TGTGCCAGCACGGACGGAAGGTTCGAGACCCAGTACTTC
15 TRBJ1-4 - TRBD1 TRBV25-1 CASGHRGTGGEKLFF TGTGCCAGCGGGCACAGGGGAACGGGAGGTGAAAAACTGTTTTTT
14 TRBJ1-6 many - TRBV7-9 CASSFDSRGSPLHF TGTGCCAGCAGCTTCGACAGCCGAGGGTCACCCCTCCACTTT
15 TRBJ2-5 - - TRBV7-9 CASSLGPLKGETQYF TGTGCCAGCAGCTTAGGGCCCCTAAAAGGAGAGACCCAGTACTTC
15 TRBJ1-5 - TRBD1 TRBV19 CASESLDRANQPQHF TGTGCCAGTGAGTCCCTGGACAGGGCAAATCAGCCCCAGCATTTT
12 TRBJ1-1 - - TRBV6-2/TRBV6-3 CASSEHRTEAFF TGTGCCAGCAGTGAACACCGCACTGAAGCTTTCTTT
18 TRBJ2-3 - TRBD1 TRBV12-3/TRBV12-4 CASSLGSDRGGLFYTQYF TGTGCCAGCAGTTTAGGGTCTGACAGGGGTGGACTTTTTTATACGCAGTATTTT
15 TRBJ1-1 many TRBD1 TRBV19 CASSPRQGRNTEAFF TGTGCCAGCAGCCCCCGACAGGGGAGGAACACTGAAGCTTTCTTT
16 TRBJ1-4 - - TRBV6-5 CASSYSKWQLNEKLFF TGTGCCAGCAGTTACTCGAAATGGCAGCTAAATGAAAAACTGTTTTTT
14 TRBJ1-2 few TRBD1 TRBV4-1 CASSHRQGNYGYTF TGCGCCAGCAGCCATCGACAGGGTAACTATGGCTACACCTTC
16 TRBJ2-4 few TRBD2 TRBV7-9 CASSLAELAGPGLQYF TGTGCCAGCAGCTTGGCGGAACTAGCGGGGCCCGGACTTCAGTACTTC
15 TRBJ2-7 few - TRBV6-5 CASSYSARIYYEQYF TGTGCCAGCAGTTACTCGGCCCGAATTTATTACGAGCAGTACTTC
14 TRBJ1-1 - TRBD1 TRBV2 CASSENRGGSEAFF TGTGCCAGCAGTGAAAACAGGGGCGGCTCTGAAGCTTTCTTT
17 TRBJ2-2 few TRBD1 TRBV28 CASSFAGTGQGSGELFF TGTGCCAGCAGTTTTGCCGGAACGGGACAGGGATCCGGGGAGCTGTTTTTT
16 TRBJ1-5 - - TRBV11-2 CASSLTSGYSNQPQHF TGTGCCAGCAGCTTAACGTCAGGGTATAGCAATCAGCCCCAGCATTTT
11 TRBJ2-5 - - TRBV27 CASSALGTQYF TGTGCCAGCAGTGCTCTCGGGACCCAGTACTTC
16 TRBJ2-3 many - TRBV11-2 CASSLVPLTSTDTQYF TGTGCCAGCAGCTTAGTCCCACTCACTAGCACAGATACGCAGTATTTT
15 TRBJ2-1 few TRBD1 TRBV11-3 CASSLLGQEYNEQFF TGTGCCAGCAGCCTTCTTGGACAGGAATACAATGAGCAGTTCTTC
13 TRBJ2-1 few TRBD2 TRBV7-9 CASNRGGPNEQFF TGTGCCAGCAACCGGGGGGGCCCCAATGAGCAGTTCTTC
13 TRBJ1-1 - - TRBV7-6 CASSLSRGLEAFF TGTGCCAGCAGCTTATCCAGGGGTCTTGAAGCTTTCTTT
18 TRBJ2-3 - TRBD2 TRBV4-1 CASSQDGATGLAADTQYF TGCGCCAGCAGCCAAGATGGGGCAACGGGCCTAGCGGCAGATACGCAGTATTTT
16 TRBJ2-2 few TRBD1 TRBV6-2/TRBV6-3 CASRPERGREAGELFF TGTGCCAGCAGACCCGAGAGGGGGCGAGAGGCCGGGGAGCTGTTTTTT
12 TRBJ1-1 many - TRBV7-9 CASSLGGNEAFF TGTGCCAGCAGTCTTGGGGGAAATGAAGCTTTCTTT
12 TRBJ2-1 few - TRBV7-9 CASSFQGHEQFF TGTGCCAGCAGTTTTCAAGGGCATGAGCAGTTCTTC
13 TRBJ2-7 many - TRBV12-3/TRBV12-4 CASSSGRVHEQYF TGTGCCAGCAGTTCGGGCCGAGTCCACGAGCAGTACTTC